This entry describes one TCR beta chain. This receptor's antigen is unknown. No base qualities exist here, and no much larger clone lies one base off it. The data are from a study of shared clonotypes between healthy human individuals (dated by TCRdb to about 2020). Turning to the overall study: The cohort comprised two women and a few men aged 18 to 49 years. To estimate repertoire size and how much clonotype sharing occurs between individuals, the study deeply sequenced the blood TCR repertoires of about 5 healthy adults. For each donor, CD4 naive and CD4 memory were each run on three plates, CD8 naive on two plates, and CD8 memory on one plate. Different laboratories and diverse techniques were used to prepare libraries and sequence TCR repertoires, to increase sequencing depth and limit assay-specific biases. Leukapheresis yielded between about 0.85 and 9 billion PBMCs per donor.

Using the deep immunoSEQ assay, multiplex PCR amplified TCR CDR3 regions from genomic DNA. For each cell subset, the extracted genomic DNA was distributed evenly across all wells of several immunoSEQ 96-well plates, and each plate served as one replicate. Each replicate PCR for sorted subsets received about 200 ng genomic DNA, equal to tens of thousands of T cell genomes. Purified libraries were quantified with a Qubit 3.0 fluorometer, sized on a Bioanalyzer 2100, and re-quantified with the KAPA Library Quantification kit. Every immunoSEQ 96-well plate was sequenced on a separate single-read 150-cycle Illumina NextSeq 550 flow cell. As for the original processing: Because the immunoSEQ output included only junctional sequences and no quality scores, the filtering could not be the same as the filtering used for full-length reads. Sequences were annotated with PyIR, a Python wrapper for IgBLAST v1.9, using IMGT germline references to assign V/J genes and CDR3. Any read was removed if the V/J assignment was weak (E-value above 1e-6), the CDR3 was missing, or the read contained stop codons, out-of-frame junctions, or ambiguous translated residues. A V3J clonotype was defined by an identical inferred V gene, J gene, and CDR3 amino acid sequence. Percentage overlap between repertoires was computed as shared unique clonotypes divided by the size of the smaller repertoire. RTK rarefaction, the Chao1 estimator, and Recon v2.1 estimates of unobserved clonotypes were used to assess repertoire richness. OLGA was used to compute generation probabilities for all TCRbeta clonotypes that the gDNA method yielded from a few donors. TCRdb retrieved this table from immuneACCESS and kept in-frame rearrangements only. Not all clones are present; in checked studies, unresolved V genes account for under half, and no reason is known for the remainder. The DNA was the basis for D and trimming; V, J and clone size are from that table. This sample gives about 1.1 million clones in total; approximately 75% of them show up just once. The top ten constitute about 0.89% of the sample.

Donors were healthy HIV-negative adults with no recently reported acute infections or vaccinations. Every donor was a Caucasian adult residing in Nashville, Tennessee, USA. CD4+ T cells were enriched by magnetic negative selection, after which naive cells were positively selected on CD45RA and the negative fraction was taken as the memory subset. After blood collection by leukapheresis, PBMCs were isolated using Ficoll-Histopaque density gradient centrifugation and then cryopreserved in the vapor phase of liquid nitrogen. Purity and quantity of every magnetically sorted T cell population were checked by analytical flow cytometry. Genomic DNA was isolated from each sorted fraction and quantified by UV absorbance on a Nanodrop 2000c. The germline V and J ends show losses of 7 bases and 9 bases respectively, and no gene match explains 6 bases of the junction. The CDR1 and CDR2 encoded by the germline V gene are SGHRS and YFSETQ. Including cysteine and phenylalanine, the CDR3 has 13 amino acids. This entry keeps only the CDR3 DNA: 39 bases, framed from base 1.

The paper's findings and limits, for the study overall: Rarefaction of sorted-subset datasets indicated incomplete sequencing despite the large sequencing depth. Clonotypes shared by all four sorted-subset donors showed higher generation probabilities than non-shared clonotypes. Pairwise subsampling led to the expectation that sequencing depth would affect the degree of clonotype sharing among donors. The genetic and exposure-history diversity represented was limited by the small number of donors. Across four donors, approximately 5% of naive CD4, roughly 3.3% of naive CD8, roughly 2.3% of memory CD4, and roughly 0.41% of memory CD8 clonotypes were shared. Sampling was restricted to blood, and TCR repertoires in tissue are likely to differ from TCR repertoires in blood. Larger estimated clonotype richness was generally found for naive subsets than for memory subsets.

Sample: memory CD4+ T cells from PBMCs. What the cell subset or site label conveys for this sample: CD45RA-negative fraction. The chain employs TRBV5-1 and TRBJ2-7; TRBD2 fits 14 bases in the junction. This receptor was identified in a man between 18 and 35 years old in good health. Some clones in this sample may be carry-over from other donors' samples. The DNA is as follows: TGCGCCAGCTCGGGACTAGCGGGAGAGGTGCAGTACTTC. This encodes CASSGLAGEVQYF.